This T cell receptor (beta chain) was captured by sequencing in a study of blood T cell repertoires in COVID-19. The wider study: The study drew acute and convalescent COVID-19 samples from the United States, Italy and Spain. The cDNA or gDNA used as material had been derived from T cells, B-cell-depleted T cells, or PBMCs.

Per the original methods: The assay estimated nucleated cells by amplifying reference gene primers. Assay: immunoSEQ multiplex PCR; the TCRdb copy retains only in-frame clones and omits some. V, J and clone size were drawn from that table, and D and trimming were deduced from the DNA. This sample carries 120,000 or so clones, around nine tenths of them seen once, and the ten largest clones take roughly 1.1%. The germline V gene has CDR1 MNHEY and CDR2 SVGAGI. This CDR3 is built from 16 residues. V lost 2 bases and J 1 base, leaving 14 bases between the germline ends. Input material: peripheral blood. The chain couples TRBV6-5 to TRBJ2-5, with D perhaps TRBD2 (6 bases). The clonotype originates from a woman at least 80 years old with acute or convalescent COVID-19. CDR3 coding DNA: TGTGCCAGCAGTTACATCCGGGGGAGGCGCCAAGAGACCCAGTACTTC. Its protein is CASSYIRGRRQETQYF.